This is a list of T cell receptor beta chains from one sample in a study of shared clonotypes between healthy human individuals. The table came from immunoSEQ multiplex PCR; TCRdb's copy has only in-frame clones and leaves some out. The data show under 750,000 clones, just under 75% seen once. The sample comprised memory CD4+ T cells sorted from blood. The source is a woman in her thirties in good health. The CDR3 runs from the conserved cysteine through the conserved F or W. D genes are given only for firm matches. Rows may omit the clone size; those that give it use once, few, many or a size class.

J gene	V gene	D gene	clone size	CDR3 protein	CDR3 DNA
TRBJ2-5	TRBV4-2	TRBD1	.	CASSQDVRQGRETQYF	TGTGCCAGCAGCCAAGATGTGAGACAGGGCCGTGAGACCCAGTACTTC
TRBJ1-2	TRBV5-1	TRBD1	.	CASSTLHPGTVVSYYGYTF	TGCGCCAGCAGCACCCTCCACCCCGGGACAGTTGTCAGTTATTATGGCTACACCTTC
TRBJ2-5	TRBV18	.	.	CASSPGQLETQYF	TGTGCCAGCTCACCAGGACAGTTAGAGACCCAGTACTTC
TRBJ2-7	TRBV6-1	.	.	CASKGRTLSSYEQYF	TGTGCCAGCAAAGGAAGGACGCTTAGCTCCTACGAGCAGTACTTC
TRBJ1-1	TRBV19	.	.	CASSNLIRTEAFF	TGTGCCAGTAGTAACCTAATTCGGACTGAAGCTTTCTTT
TRBJ2-7	TRBV2	.	few	CASLLLPDSSYEQYF	TGTGCCAGCCTTCTTCTCCCGGACAGCTCCTACGAGCAGTACTTC
TRBJ2-2	TRBV27	.	.	CASLPGTPITNTGELFF	TGTGCCAGCTTACCCGGGACTCCCATAACAAACACCGGGGAGCTGTTTTTT
TRBJ2-3	TRBV9	TRBD2	.	CASSVGLAETDTQYF	TGTGCCAGCAGCGTAGGCCTAGCGGAGACAGATACGCAGTATTTT
TRBJ1-5	TRBV7-6	.	.	CASSLASDQPQHF	TGTGCCAGCAGCTTAGCGAGTGATCAGCCCCAGCATTTT
TRBJ2-5	TRBV5-4	TRBD2	.	CASRSGTSGQETQYF	TGTGCCAGCAGATCCGGGACTAGCGGCCAAGAGACCCAGTACTTC
TRBJ2-5	TRBV10-2	TRBD2	.	CASGGGRGSSGETQYF	TGCGCCAGCGGAGGAGGGCGCGGGAGCTCAGGGGAGACCCAGTACTTC
TRBJ2-1	TRBV10-3	TRBD2	.	CAISEAGLAGEYNEQFF	TGTGCCATCAGTGAGGCGGGACTAGCGGGAGAATACAATGAGCAGTTCTTC
TRBJ1-1	TRBV5-1	TRBD1	.	CASSLGGTGISEAFF	TGCGCCAGCAGCTTGGGTGGGACAGGGATATCTGAAGCTTTCTTT